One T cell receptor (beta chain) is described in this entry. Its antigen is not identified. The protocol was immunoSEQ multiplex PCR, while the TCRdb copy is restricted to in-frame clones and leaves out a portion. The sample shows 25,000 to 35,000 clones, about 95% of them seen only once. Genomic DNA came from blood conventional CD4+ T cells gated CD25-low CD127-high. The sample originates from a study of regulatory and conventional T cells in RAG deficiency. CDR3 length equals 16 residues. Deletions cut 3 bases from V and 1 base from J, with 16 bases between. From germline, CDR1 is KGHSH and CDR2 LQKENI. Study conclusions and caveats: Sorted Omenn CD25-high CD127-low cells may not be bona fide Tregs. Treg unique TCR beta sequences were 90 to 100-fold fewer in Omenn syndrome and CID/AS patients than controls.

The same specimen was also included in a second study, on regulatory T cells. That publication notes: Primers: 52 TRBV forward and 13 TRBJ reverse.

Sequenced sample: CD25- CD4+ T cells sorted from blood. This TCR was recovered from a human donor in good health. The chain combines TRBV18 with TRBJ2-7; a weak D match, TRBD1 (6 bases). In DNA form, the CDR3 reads TGTGCCAGCTCACCGAGGACAGACCACCTATCCTACGAGCAGTACTTC. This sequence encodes CASSPRTDHLSYEQYF.